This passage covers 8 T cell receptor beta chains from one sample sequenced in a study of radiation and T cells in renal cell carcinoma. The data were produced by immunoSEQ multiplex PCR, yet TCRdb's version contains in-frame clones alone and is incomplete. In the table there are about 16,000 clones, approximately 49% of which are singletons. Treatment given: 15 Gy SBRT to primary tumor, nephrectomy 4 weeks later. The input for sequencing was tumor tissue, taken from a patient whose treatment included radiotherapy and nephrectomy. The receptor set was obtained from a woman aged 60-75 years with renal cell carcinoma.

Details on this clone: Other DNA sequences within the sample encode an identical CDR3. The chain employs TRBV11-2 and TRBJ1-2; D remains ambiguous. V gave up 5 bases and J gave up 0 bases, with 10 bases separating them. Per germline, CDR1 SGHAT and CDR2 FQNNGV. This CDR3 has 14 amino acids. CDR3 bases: TGTGCCAGCAGCGCCCCTAGAGCTAACTATGGCTACACCTTC. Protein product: CASSAPRANYGYTF. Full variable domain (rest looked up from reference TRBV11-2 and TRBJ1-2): EAGVAQSPRYKIIEKRQSVAFWCNPISGHATLYWYQQILGQGPKLLIQFQNNGVVDDSQLPKDRFSAERLKGVDSTLKIQPAKLEDSAVYLCASSAPRANYGYTFGSGTRLTVV.

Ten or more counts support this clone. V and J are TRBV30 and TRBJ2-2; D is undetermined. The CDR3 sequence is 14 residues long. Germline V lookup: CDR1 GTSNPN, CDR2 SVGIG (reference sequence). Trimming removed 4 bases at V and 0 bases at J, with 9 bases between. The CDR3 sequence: CAWIRQTNTGELFF. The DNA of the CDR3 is TGTGCCTGGATACGCCAGACGAACACCGGGGAGCTGTTTTTT.

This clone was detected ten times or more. CDR3 sequence (DNA): TGTGCCAGCCAGGGACTAGCGGGAGGCGGGACCCTCACCGGGGAGCTGTTTTTT. This sequence encodes CASQGLAGGGTLTGELFF. This chain joins TRBV27 and TRBJ2-2; 15 bases map to TRBD2. The length of the CDR3 is 18 residues. J lost 4 bases, V lost 8 bases, and 11 bases had no gene match. Germline CDR1 MNHEY, CDR2 SMNVEV (reference sequence).

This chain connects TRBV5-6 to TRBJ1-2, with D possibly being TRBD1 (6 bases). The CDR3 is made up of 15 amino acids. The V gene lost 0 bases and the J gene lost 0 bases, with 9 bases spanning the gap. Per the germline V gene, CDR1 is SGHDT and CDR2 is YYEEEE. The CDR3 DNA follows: TGTGCCAGCAGCTTGGCAGACAGGTCTAACTATGGCTACACCTTC. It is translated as CASSLADRSNYGYTF.

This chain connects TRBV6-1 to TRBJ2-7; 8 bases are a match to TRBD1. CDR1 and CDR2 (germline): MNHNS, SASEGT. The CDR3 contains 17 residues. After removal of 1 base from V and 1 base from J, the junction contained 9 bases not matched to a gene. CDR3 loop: CASSEGFGRGQSYEQYF. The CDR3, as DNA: TGTGCCAGCAGTGAAGGTTTTGGCAGGGGGCAGTCCTACGAGCAGTACTTC.

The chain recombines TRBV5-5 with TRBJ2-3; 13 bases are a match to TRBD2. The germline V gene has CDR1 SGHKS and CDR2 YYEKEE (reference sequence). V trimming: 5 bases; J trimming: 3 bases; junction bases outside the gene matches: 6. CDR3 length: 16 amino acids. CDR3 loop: CASRNPGLAGTDTQYF. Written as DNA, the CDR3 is TGTGCCAGCAGGAACCCGGGACTAGCGGGAACAGATACGCAGTATTTT.

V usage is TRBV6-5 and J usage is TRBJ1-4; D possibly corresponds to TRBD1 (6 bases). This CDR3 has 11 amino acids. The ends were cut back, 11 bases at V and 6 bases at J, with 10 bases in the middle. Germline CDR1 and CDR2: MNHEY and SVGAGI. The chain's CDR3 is CAVQGYEKLFF. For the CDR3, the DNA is TGTGCCGTACAGGGATATGAAAAACTGTTTTTT.

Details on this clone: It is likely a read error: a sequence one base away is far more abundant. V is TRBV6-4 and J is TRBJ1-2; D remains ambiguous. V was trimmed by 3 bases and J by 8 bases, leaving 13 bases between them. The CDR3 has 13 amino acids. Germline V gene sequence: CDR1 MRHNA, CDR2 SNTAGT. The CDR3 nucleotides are TGTGCCAGCAGTGAGTCGGCATTCTGGGGCTACACCTTC. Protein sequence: CASSESAFWGYTF.